This T cell receptor (beta chain) was sequenced in a study of T cell repertoires in cytomegalovirus infection. Study details: Recently identified HLA-C-restricted CMV epitopes were used, and well-studied HLA-B-restricted CMV epitopes were used as well. It can be stated that public TCR beta signatures indicated CMV infection as well as a matching HLA type. General study findings and limits: CMV-specific HLA-C-restricted TCR beta clonotypes dominated the ex vivo response. Totalled public TCR beta family frequency picked out people who carried CMV plus the relevant HLA.

The CDR3 is 16 amino acids. The V segment lost 4 bases and the J segment 2 bases; nucleotides outside the gene matches: 4. Looked up from germline, CDR1 is KGHDR and CDR2 is SFDVKD. TCRdb called the reads again in MiXCR, with one record for every CDR3 protein. The data contain around 500,000 distinct CDR3 sequences, about 44% of them singletons. For this clonotype: No antigen is known for it.

This clonotype was sampled from a human donor in good health (CMV status not recorded). Some clones in this sample may be carry-over from other donors' samples. The rearrangement uses TRBV24-1 and TRBJ2-3; 11 bases align to TRBD2. This specimen consisted of cultured PBMCs, obtained from culture after CMV antigen stimulation. DNA of the CDR3: TGTGCCACCAGTGACCCGACTAGCGGGGACACAGATACGCAGTATTTT. It codes for CATSDPTSGDTDTQYF.